Each of the 25 T cell receptor beta chains below was sequenced from the same sample in a study of blood T cell repertoires in COVID-19. Assay: immunoSEQ multiplex PCR; the TCRdb copy retains only in-frame clones and omits some. The table has around 230,000 clones, roughly 87% seen once. Material for sequencing was peripheral blood. The source of these receptors is a man in his sixties who had recovered from COVID-19.

This chain joins TRBV5-1 and TRBJ1-4; 9 positions agree with TRBD1. Germline CDR1 reads SGHRS; CDR2 reads YFSETQ. This CDR3 comprises 15 residues. Trimming took 4 bases from V and 5 from J; bases not matched to a gene: 6. The CDR3 protein is CASSRRQGENEKLFF. CDR3 sequence (DNA): TGCGCCAGCAGCAGGCGACAGGGGGAAAATGAAAAACTGTTTTTT. The complete variable domain, with remaining parts taken from reference TRBV5-1 and TRBJ1-4, reads KAGVTQTPRYLIKTRGQQVTLSCSPISGHRSVSWYQQTPGQGLQFLFEYFSETQRNKGNFPGRFSGRQFSNSRSEMNVSTLELGDSALYLCASSRRQGENEKLFFGSGTQLSVL.

The CDR3 DNA follows: TGCGCCAGCAGCTTAGGGCGAACTAGCACGAACACCGGGGAGCTGTTTTTT. Encoded protein: CASSLGRTSTNTGELFF. The chain carries TRBV5-1 and TRBJ2-2; possible D gene TRBD2, 6 bases. This CDR3 has 17 residues. V was shortened by 2 bases and J by 0 bases, with 14 bases between the two germline ends. From germline, CDR1 is SGHRS and CDR2 YFSETQ.

Here the CDR3 reads CASSPNLGSYGYTF. The CDR3 bases are TGTGCCAGCAGCCCCAACCTGGGGAGCTATGGCTACACCTTC. This rearrangement joins TRBV9 to TRBJ1-2; D is unresolved. The germline CDR1 and CDR2 sequences are SGDLS and YYNGEE. CDR3 length: 14 amino acids. Trimming cost V 4 bases and J 4 bases, with 14 bases left between them.

The genes are TRBV15 and TRBJ1-5; D uncertain. The germline CDR1 and CDR2 sequences are LNHNV and YYDKDF (reference sequence). Trimming cost V 3 bases and J 4 bases, with 7 bases left between them. The CDR3 spans 13 residues. This CDR3 reads CATSSGRNQPQHF. CDR3 nucleotides: TGTGCCACCAGCAGCGGGAGAAATCAGCCCCAGCATTTT.

The rearrangement links TRBV21-1 to TRBJ2-4; the D call TRBD1 from the table was never checked on the DNA. TRBV21-1 is flagged as a pseudogene. This CDR3 is 15 amino acids long. As DNA, the CDR3 is TGTGCCAGCAGCAGGGGACAGGGGGCGCCGGACATTCAGTACTTC. This codes for CASSRGQGAPDIQYF.

This sequence joins TRBV12-5 and TRBJ2-5, with TRBD2 as a possible D gene (5 bases). The germline V gene encodes CDR1 LGHNT and CDR2 FRNRAP. This CDR3 comprises 12 residues. Between the trimmed V and J ends, which lost 6 bases and 2 bases, there was a span of 7 bases. CDR3 sequence (DNA): TGTGCTAGTGGACGGACTCAAGAGACCCAGTACTTC. Protein sequence: CASGRTQETQYF.

The V gene is TRBV4-1, the J gene TRBJ1-3; TRBD1 might be the D (5 bases). Trimming left V 0 bases short and J 2 bases short, with 8 bases between. Germline V gene data show CDR1 as MGHRA and CDR2 as YSYEKL. The CDR3 is made up of 15 amino acids. This chain's CDR3 is CASSQDTGAGNTIYF. CDR3 DNA sequence: TGCGCCAGCAGCCAAGATACGGGGGCTGGAAACACCATATATTTT.

Worth noting for this clone: The same CDR3 also results from other DNA sequences found in this sample. This chain links TRBV25-1 with TRBJ1-2; D is unclear. CDR1 and CDR2 from the germline V gene are MGHDK and SYGVNS. V lost 5 bases and J lost 7, with 8 bases in between. The CDR3 contains 11 residues. CDR3 sequence (DNA): TGTGCCAGCAGTTCGTTCGGTGGCTACACCTTC. Translated, it gives CASSSFGGYTF.

The rearrangement joins TRBV3-1 (or the pseudogene TRBV3-2) to TRBJ1-5, with D uncertain. The CDR3 loop spans 15 amino acids. Trimming left V 0 bases short and J 8 bases short, with 14 bases between. The germline V gene encodes CDR1 LGHDT and CDR2 YNNKEL (reference sequence). CDR3 nucleotide sequence: TGTGCCAGCAGCCAAGATGCATTTAGTGAGGAGCCCCAGCATTTT. Its translation is CASSQDAFSEEPQHF.

The chain has TRBV9 and TRBJ2-7, with 10 bases matching TRBD1. The CDR3 is 14 amino acids. Germline V gene data show CDR1 as SGDLS and CDR2 as YYNGEE. Unmatched junction bases numbered 4, after V lost 4 bases and J lost 3 bases. CDR3: CASSHGTGVYEQYF. The CDR3 DNA sequence: TGTGCCAGCAGCCATGGGACAGGGGTCTACGAGCAGTACTTC.

The sample holds a few counts of this clone. This rearrangement joins TRBV6-5 to TRBJ2-7; D perhaps matches TRBD2 (5 bases). In germline, CDR1 is MNHEY, CDR2 SVGAGI. The CDR3 has 12 residues. V shed 6 bases and J shed 11 bases, with 17 bases lying between them. DNA of the CDR3: TGTGCCAGCAGCAACTCCAACCGGAGGAAGTACGTC. Its translation is CASSNSNRRKYV.

Here the CDR3 reads CASSFAGGVAGYTF. For the CDR3, the DNA is TGCGCCAGCAGCTTTGCAGGGGGTGTAGCGGGCTACACCTTC. The rearrangement links TRBV5-1 to TRBJ1-2; TRBD1 matches at 7 bases. V shed 2 bases and J 8 bases; nucleotides not matched to a gene: 9. CDR3 length: 14 residues. The germline V gene encodes CDR1 SGHRS and CDR2 YFSETQ.

The chain employs TRBV6-6 and TRBJ2-3, with D possibly TRBD2 on 8 matching bases. Germline CDR1 reads MNHNY; CDR2 reads SVGAGI (reference sequence). There are 17 residues in the CDR3. The V gene lost 5 bases and the J gene lost 4 bases, with 22 bases spanning the gap. CDR3: CASSRGVGGGTADTQYF. The CDR3 DNA is TGTGCCAGCAGTCGAGGAGTTGGCGGGGGGACAGCAGATACGCAGTATTTT.

The chain combines TRBV6-5 with TRBJ1-5; 9 bases agree with TRBD1. The V and J ends lost 5 bases and 6 bases, in that order; junction bases with no gene match: 5. The CDR3 has 14 residues. Germline CDR1 is MNHEY and CDR2 is SVGAGI. The DNA for the CDR3 is TGTGCCAGCAGTCTACGGGACAGGGCTCAGCCCCAGCATTTT. It is translated as CASSLRDRAQPQHF.

V usage is TRBV19 and J usage is TRBJ1-6, with D perhaps TRBD1 (6 bases). CDR1 is LNHDA and CDR2 is SQIVND in the germline V gene (reference sequence). The CDR3 contains 14 residues. V was cut by 4 bases and J by 6 bases, with 10 bases left in between. The CDR3 region is CASSRQAVNSPLHF. In DNA, the CDR3 is TGTGCCAGTAGTAGACAGGCCGTTAATTCACCCCTCCACTTT.

Only one count was recorded for this clone. This rearrangement joins TRBV6-5 to TRBJ1-5, with D perhaps TRBD1 (6 bases). CDR1 is MNHEY and CDR2 is SVGAGI in the germline V gene. The CDR3 runs to 14 residues. Trimming left V 6 bases short and J 7 bases short, with 16 bases between. CDR3 in amino acids: CASSYGEGGQPQHF. For the CDR3, the DNA is TGTGCCAGCAGCTACGGCGAGGGGGGGCAGCCCCAGCATTTT.

The chain combines TRBV30 with TRBJ2-2, with TRBD2 as a possible D gene (6 bases). Per the germline V gene, CDR1 is GTSNPN and CDR2 is SVGIG (reference sequence). The CDR3 is made up of 15 amino acids. Trimming left V 2 bases short and J 6 bases short, with 16 bases between. This CDR3 is CAWSIGRILPGELFF. CDR3 in DNA: TGTGCCTGGAGTATAGGGAGGATCCTACCCGGGGAGCTGTTTTTT.

Concerning this clone: The same CDR3 is also encoded by other DNA sequences in this sample. The J gene is TRBJ1-1, the V gene TRBV5-1, with D perhaps TRBD1 (6 bases). The CDR3 totals 14 residues. The germline V and J ends were trimmed by 0 bases and 1 base, with 7 bases remaining between them. Looked up from germline, CDR1 is SGHRS and CDR2 is YFSETQ. CDR3 DNA sequence: TGCGCCAGCAGCTTGGGACAGGCGAACACTGAAGCTTTCTTT. Its protein product is CASSLGQANTEAFF.

This clone was seen more than once but under ten times. V gene TRBV24-1 combines with J gene TRBJ2-7; 8 nucleotides align to TRBD1. From germline, CDR1 is KGHDR and CDR2 SFDVKD. V shed 1 base and J 2 bases; nucleotides not matched to a gene: 6. The CDR3 is 16 residues long. The CDR3: CATSDFTGTGTYEQYF. The CDR3 DNA sequence: TGTGCCACCAGTGATTTCACCGGGACAGGAACCTACGAGCAGTACTTC.

The chain uses TRBV19 and TRBJ1-1; 11 bases map to TRBD1. The CDR3 sequence is 15 residues long. Losses at the gene ends were 9 bases for V and 0 bases for J; bases not matched to a gene: 6. Germline V gene lookup returns CDR1 LNHDA and CDR2 SQIVND (reference sequence). DNA of the CDR3: TGTGCCAGCAGGGACAGGGGGGCCGTGAACACTGAAGCTTTCTTT. It codes for CASRDRGAVNTEAFF.

This clone came up once. This rearrangement joins TRBV5-6 to TRBJ2-7, with a tentative D call TRBD1 (6 bases). Trimming pared 4 bases from V and 3 bases from J, leaving 17 bases between. CDR3 size: 15 residues. From germline, CDR1 is SGHDT and CDR2 YYEEEE. The CDR3 spells CASSTGPGQFYEQYV. The CDR3 DNA reads TGTGCCAGCAGCACAGGTCCGGGACAATTCTACGAGCAGTACGTC.

The chain recombines TRBV6-2 or TRBV6-3 with TRBJ2-3, with 7 bases fitting TRBD2. CDR1 and CDR2 (germline): MNHEY, SVGEGT. V was pared by 4 bases and J by 2 bases, with 6 bases of the junction left unmatched. The CDR3 is 15 amino acids. Here the CDR3 reads CASSSRAGHTDTQYF. In DNA, the CDR3 is TGTGCCAGCAGTTCACGAGCGGGGCACACAGATACGCAGTATTTT.

This chain joins TRBV11-2 and TRBJ2-5; no clear D gene. Trimming removed 6 bases at V and 5 bases at J, with 7 bases between. The CDR3 extends over 11 amino acids. Germline V CDR1 and CDR2: SGHAT, FQNNGV. Written as DNA, the CDR3 is TGTGCCAGCAGTTCCCAGGAGACCCAGTACTTC. Its protein is CASSSQETQYF.

This chain links TRBV19 with TRBJ2-1; 8 bases map to TRBD2. After removal of 3 bases from V and 7 bases from J, the junction contained 14 bases not matched to a gene. The CDR3 totals 17 residues. Germline CDR1 LNHDA, CDR2 SQIVND (reference sequence). CDR3 region: CASSISIVAGGQNEQFF. The DNA for the CDR3 is TGTGCCAGTAGTATCTCGATTGTGGCGGGGGGCCAGAATGAGCAGTTCTTC.

V and J are TRBV7-8 and TRBJ2-1; tentatively, D is TRBD1 (5 bases). The germline gives CDR1 SGHVS, CDR2 FQNEAQ. CDR3 length: 16 residues. Trimming took off 5 bases at V and 4 bases at J, with 18 bases between the two ends. CDR3 bases: TGTGCCAGCAGCCCTTCGGGCAGGGCCTATTACAATGAGCAGTTCTTC. It is translated as CASSPSGRAYYNEQFF.